The text below deals with one TCR beta chain. The antigen is unknown. V was cut by 0 bases and J by 0 bases, with 7 bases left in between. The CDR3 spans 15 residues. Germline lookup yields CDR1 SGHKS and CDR2 YYEKEE (reference sequence). This sample was taken from a study of radiotherapy plus CTLA-4 blockade in lung cancer. Sequencing was performed with immunoSEQ multiplex PCR; in TCRdb, only in-frame clones are kept and a portion is missing. The sample consists of tens of thousands of clones, 70% to 80% of them appearing once. Regarding the study as a whole: Reported findings show early blood T cell clone dynamics, with interferon-beta, best predicted response. Tumor-origin TCR clones grew in blood after radiotherapy plus ipilimumab.

The chain is built from TRBV5-5 and TRBJ1-5; D unresolved. The sequencing used peripheral blood, collected from a patient treated with radiotherapy plus ipilimumab. This clonotype was sampled from a human donor with non-small cell lung cancer that progressed on radiotherapy plus ipilimumab. CDR3 DNA sequence: TGTGCCAGCAGCTTGGACGGACTTAGCAATCAGCCCCAGCATTTT. Protein: CASSLDGLSNQPQHF. Full variable domain (remainder filled in from reference TRBV5-5 and TRBJ1-5): DAGVTQSPTHLIKTRGQQVTLRCSPISGHKSVSWYQQVLGQGPQFIFQYYEKEERGRGNFPDRFSARQFPNYSSELNVNALLLGDSALYLCASSLDGLSNQPQHFGDGTRLSIL.